The rows below give T cell receptor beta chains drawn from one sample of a study of blood T cell repertoires in COVID-19. This table comes from immunoSEQ multiplex PCR, and its TCRdb copy is limited to in-frame clones, with some not included. The sample consists of about 64,000 clones, around 80% of them appearing once. Input material: peripheral blood. The receptors were sampled from a woman between 55 and 75 years old with acute or convalescent COVID-19. Both conserved end residues are part of each CDR3. Each record gives: clone size, J gene, D gene, V gene, CDR3 DNA, CDR3 protein. D genes are given only for firm matches. The size of a clone is reported for some rows only, either as once, few or many, or as a class for expanded clones.

NA | TRBJ2-1 | TRBD2 | TRBV7-2 | TGTGCCAGCAGCTTTGGACTAGCGGGGGTGTCCTACAATGAGCAGTTCTTC | CASSFGLAGVSYNEQFF
NA | TRBJ1-1 | NA | TRBV9 | TGTGCCAGCAGCGGCCCCGCGGACACTGAAGCTTTCTTT | CASSGPADTEAFF
NA | TRBJ1-4 | TRBD1 | TRBV5-5 | TGTGCCAGCAGCACAGGACAGGGGGGTGAAAAACTGTTTTTT | CASSTGQGGEKLFF
once | TRBJ1-3 | TRBD1 | TRBV3-1/TRBV3-2 | TGTGCCAGCAGCCGACAGGGAGGTGGAACTGGAAACACCATATATTTT | CASSRQGGGTGNTIYF
NA | TRBJ1-5 | NA | TRBV9 | TGTGCCAGCAGCCCCGGACAGAGCAATCAGCCCCAGCATTTT | CASSPGQSNQPQHF
NA | TRBJ1-4 | NA | TRBV28 | TGTGCCAGCAGTTTCGGGATTTTAGATGAAAAACTGTTTTTT | CASSFGILDEKLFF
NA | TRBJ1-6 | NA | TRBV4-2 | TGTGCCAGCAGCCCAGGACAGAACAATTCACCCCTCCACTTT | CASSPGQNNSPLHF
NA | TRBJ2-3 | TRBD2 | TRBV6-5 | TGTGCCAGCAGTTGGAGGGAGGGCTGGAGCACAGATACGCAGTATTTT | CASSWREGWSTDTQYF
NA | TRBJ2-1 | NA | TRBV5-1 | TGCGCCAGCAGCTTGGATCGGGGTGCTGAGCAGTTCTTC | CASSLDRGAEQFF
NA | TRBJ1-3 | TRBD1 | TRBV3-1/TRBV3-2 | TGTGCCAGCAGCCAAGGTCAAGGGACAGGGATTTCTCTGGGAAACACCATATATTTT | CASSQGQGTGISLGNTIYF
NA | TRBJ1-1 | TRBD1 | TRBV2 | TGTGCCAGCAGTGAATCGAGGACAGGGGCTGAAGCTTTCTTT | CASSESRTGAEAFF
NA | TRBJ1-6 | TRBD1 | TRBV6-1 | TGTGCCAGCAGTGAATCTGGACAGGGTATATCTAATTCACCCCTCCACTTT | CASSESGQGISNSPLHF
NA | TRBJ2-3 | TRBD2 | TRBV27 | TGTGCCAGCAGTCTCCTGGGAGCGGGGGTTAGCACAGATACGCAGTATTTT | CASSLLGAGVSTDTQYF
NA | TRBJ1-4 | NA | TRBV29-1 | TGCAGCGTTGGACATAATGAAAAACTGTTTTTT | CSVGHNEKLFF
NA | TRBJ1-1 | TRBD1 | TRBV6-1 | TGTGCCAGCAGTGAGGACAGGGGGTTGGGTTTAGGGAACACTGAAGCTTTCTTT | CASSEDRGLGLGNTEAFF
NA | TRBJ2-7 | NA | TRBV10-3 | TGTGCCATCTCCCGGGACACAGCCTACGAGCAGTACTTC | CAISRDTAYEQYF
few | TRBJ1-5 | NA | TRBV27 | TGTGCCAGCAGTTTAGTCGGGAACCAGCCCCAGCATTTT | CASSLVGNQPQHF
few | TRBJ2-2 | TRBD1 | TRBV5-1 | TGCGCCAGCAGCTTGGTCGGACAGGGTTTTCCGAACACCGGGGAGCTGTTTTTT | CASSLVGQGFPNTGELFF
few | TRBJ1-6 | NA | TRBV5-6 | TGTGCCAGCAGCAGAGACAGCTCCTATAATTCACCCCTCCACTTT | CASSRDSSYNSPLHF
NA | TRBJ1-2 | NA | TRBV20-1 | TGCAGTGCTAGTCAACTGGGACTCCTTGGGGGCTACACCTTC | CSASQLGLLGGYTF
NA | TRBJ1-2 | TRBD1 | TRBV5-8 | TGTGCCAGCAGCTTCGACAGGGCGGTTGGCTACACCTTC | CASSFDRAVGYTF
NA | TRBJ1-1 | NA | TRBV6-1 | TGTGCCAGCAGTGACCCTCCGGGAGGGAACACTGAAGCTTTCTTT | CASSDPPGGNTEAFF
NA | TRBJ2-4 | NA | TRBV13 | TGTGCCAGCAGCTTTCAGGGAAACATTCAGTACTTC | CASSFQGNIQYF
NA | TRBJ1-2 | TRBD1 | TRBV2 | TGTGCCAGCACAGGGGGTCCGACGGGCTACACCTTC | CASTGGPTGYTF
NA | TRBJ2-1 | NA | TRBV11-2 | TGTGCCAGCAGCTTGGGTAGCGCCTCCAATGAGCAGTTCTTC | CASSLGSASNEQFF
NA | TRBJ1-1 | NA | TRBV27 | TGTGCCAGCAGTCCCCTGGGGAGAAACACTGAAGCTTTCTTT | CASSPLGRNTEAFF
NA | TRBJ1-4 | TRBD1 | TRBV19 | TGTGCCAGTCACCGGACAGGAGGGATGGAATTGGGGGTTAATGAAAAACTGTTTTTT | CASHRTGGMELGVNEKLFF
NA | TRBJ1-1 | TRBD1 | TRBV5-1 | TGCGCCAGCAGCCTCTGGACAGGGACCGATTTGAACACTGAAGCTTTCTTT | CASSLWTGTDLNTEAFF
NA | TRBJ1-1 | NA | TRBV7-9 | TGTGCCAGCAGCGTATCGACAGTGAACACTGAAGCTTTCTTT | CASSVSTVNTEAFF
NA | TRBJ2-2 | NA | TRBV5-1 | TGCGCCAGCAGCTTGGCGAGGTCCAGGGGTCCCGGGGAGCTGTTTTTT | CASSLARSRGPGELFF
NA | TRBJ1-2 | TRBD1 | TRBV7-9 | TGTGCCAGCAGTCCCAACAGGGGGCAAACTTCTAACTATGGCTACACCTTC | CASSPNRGQTSNYGYTF
NA | TRBJ1-2 | NA | TRBV29-1 | TGCAGCGTTCAACAGGGTATGGGTGGCTACACCTTC | CSVQQGMGGYTF
NA | TRBJ1-5 | NA | TRBV20-1 | TGCAGTGCTAGTACAGGAATAGATCTGCCCCAGCATTTT | CSASTGIDLPQHF
once | TRBJ2-6 | NA | TRBV2 | TGTGCCAGCAGTGAAGCGCGGAACTCTGGGGCCAACGTCCTGACTTTC | CASSEARNSGANVLTF
NA | TRBJ1-4 | NA | TRBV19 | TGTGCCAGTAGTATTATATGGGGGGGCGCCGATGAAAAACTGTTTTTT | CASSIIWGGADEKLFF
NA | TRBJ1-5 | TRBD1 | TRBV6-1 | TGTGCCAGCAGTGAACAGGGGGCACATCAGCCCCAGCATTTT | CASSEQGAHQPQHF
NA | TRBJ1-2 | TRBD1 | TRBV6-5 | TGTGCCAGCAGTTTAAGGACAGGGGCAACGGAGGGCTACACCTTC | CASSLRTGATEGYTF
NA | TRBJ1-4 | TRBD1 | TRBV9 | TGTGCCAGCAGCTCCGCGGCAGGGGGCGGAAAACTGTTTTTT | CASSSAAGGGKLFF
NA | TRBJ2-3 | TRBD2 | TRBV6-1 | TGTGCCAGCAGTGGCGGACTAGCCGGGAGAGGGGGGGATACGCAGTATTTT | CASSGGLAGRGGDTQYF
many | TRBJ1-6 | TRBD1 | TRBV7-2 | TGTGCCAGCAGCTTAGTAGGGGGACAGGGGAATTCACCCCTCCACTTT | CASSLVGGQGNSPLHF
NA | TRBJ1-5 | TRBD1 | TRBV19 | TGTGCCAGTAGTACCGGGACAGGGCGGGGAAATCAGCCCCAGCATTTT | CASSTGTGRGNQPQHF
NA | TRBJ1-1 | NA | TRBV2 | TGTGCCAGCAGCGCCACCACAGGGCCCGACACTGAAGCTTTCTTT | CASSATTGPDTEAFF
NA | TRBJ2-2 | TRBD1 | TRBV24-1 | TGTGCCACCAGTGATTCGAGGACAGGGTACACCGGGGAGCTGTTTTTT | CATSDSRTGYTGELFF
NA | TRBJ1-1 | NA | TRBV6-5 | TGTGCCAGCAAGGCGGGCCGGGAGGGGACTGAAGCTTTCTTT | CASKAGREGTEAFF
NA | TRBJ2-7 | TRBD1 | TRBV6-5 | TGTGCCAGCAGACCCCGGACAGGGGGCTCCTACGAGCAGTACTTC | CASRPRTGGSYEQYF
NA | TRBJ1-6 | NA | TRBV4-1 | TGCGCCAGCAGCCAAGATCTGACAGCTCCTAATTCACCCCTCCACTTT | CASSQDLTAPNSPLHF
NA | TRBJ2-5 | TRBD1 | TRBV9 | TGTGCCAGCAACTCAGGGGGCTTCCGGGAGACCCAGTACTTC | CASNSGGFRETQYF
once | TRBJ2-3 | TRBD1 | TRBV6-5 | TGTGCCAGCGACAGGGGAGTGGCAGATACGCAGTATTTT | CASDRGVADTQYF
NA | TRBJ2-2 | TRBD2 | TRBV19 | TGTGCCAGTAGTATGGGACTAGCGGGGACCACCGGGGAGCTGTTTTTT | CASSMGLAGTTGELFF
NA | TRBJ1-1 | TRBD1 | TRBV30 | TGTGCCTGGAGACCTGTGGGACAGGGAACTGAAGCTTTCTTT | CAWRPVGQGTEAFF
NA | TRBJ1-1 | TRBD1 | TRBV5-1 | TGCGCCAGCAGCCACACCACAGGGGACACTGAAGCTTTCTTT | CASSHTTGDTEAFF
NA | TRBJ2-3 | NA | TRBV3-1/TRBV3-2 | TGTGCCAGCAGGGACCGGGGGGCGGGGGCAGATACGCAGTATTTT | CASRDRGAGADTQYF
NA | TRBJ1-3 | NA | TRBV2 | TGTGCCGCCGAGGGCTCTGGAAACACCATATATTTT | CAAEGSGNTIYF